This T cell receptor (beta chain) was recorded in a study of cytomegalovirus exposure and HLA in healthy donors. The CDR3 extends over 15 amino acids. Germline V CDR1 and CDR2: SEHNR, FQNEAQ (reference sequence). Concerning this clone itself: One end of the junction is discordant with germline, which a read error may explain.

Researchers ran the PCR with 60 Vbeta and 13 Jbeta primers. Assay used: immunoSEQ multiplex PCR; TCRdb lists only in-frame clones, some missing. The table records 60,000 to 75,000 clones, approximately 70% of them present only once. Sequenced: PBMCs. This chain joins TRBV7-9 and TRBJ1-1, with D uncertain. This TCR was sampled from a man between 45 and 60 years old in good health and CMV-seronegative. CDR3 sequence (DNA): TGTTCCAGCAGCTTCGAGGGTTTGGGGAACACTGAAGCTTTCTTT. Encoded protein: CSSSFEGLGNTEAFF.